A single sample is the source of the 11 T cell receptor beta chains below, sequenced in a study of blood T cell repertoires in COVID-19. Repertoires were generated with immunoSEQ multiplex PCR, while TCRdb's copy carries only in-frame clones and drops some. The table includes a few hundred thousand clones, approximately 90% detected once. Material: peripheral blood. These receptors all come from a woman aged 25 to 39 with COVID-19, enrolled during active disease.

The chain joins TRBV19 to TRBJ1-2; TRBD1 matches at 8 bases. V gave up 7 bases and J gave up 4 bases; unmatched junction bases: 11. CDR3 size: 15 residues. Germline CDR1 is LNHDA and CDR2 is SQIVND (reference sequence). This chain's CDR3 is CASTADRDRIYGYTF. CDR3 coding DNA: TGTGCCAGTACCGCAGACCGGGACAGGATCTATGGCTACACCTTC.

The rearrangement uses TRBV28 and TRBJ2-5, with a possible D match to TRBD2 (6 bases). Trimming pared 4 bases from V and 7 bases from J, leaving 13 bases between. Germline V gene sequence: CDR1 MDHEN, CDR2 SYDVKM. CDR3 length: 13 amino acids. Written as DNA, the CDR3 is TGTGCCAGCAGTTACCTGGGACTCGGGACCCAGTACTTC. Amino acids: CASSYLGLGTQYF.

This chain uses TRBV5-4 with TRBJ1-1; D is possibly TRBD1 (6 bases). This CDR3 contains 13 residues. Germline V CDR1 and CDR2: SGHNT, YYREEE (reference sequence). Trimming stripped 4 bases from V and 4 bases from J, with 11 bases between. The CDR3 is CASSPGHVTEAFF. The CDR3 bases are TGTGCCAGCAGCCCGGGACACGTCACTGAAGCTTTCTTT.

This sequence joins TRBV29-1 and TRBJ2-1, with D tentatively TRBD1 (6 bases). CDR1 and CDR2 (germline): SQVTM, ANQGSEA. V was clipped by 0 bases and J by 0 bases, with 12 bases between them. This CDR3 spans 16 amino acids. The CDR3 nucleotides read TGCAGCGTTGAAGAGAGAGGGACACCCTCCTACAATGAGCAGTTCTTC. Its translation: CSVEERGTPSYNEQFF.

V and J are TRBV7-3 and TRBJ2-3; TRBD2 matches at 9 bases. This CDR3 comprises 14 residues. J lost 5 bases, V lost 7 bases, and 7 bases had no gene match. The germline CDR1 and CDR2 sequences are SGHTA and FQGTGA. The DNA of the CDR3 is TGTGCCAGCACCCCCGGGACTAGCCTAGATACGCAGTATTTT. As protein: CASTPGTSLDTQYF.

The rearrangement links TRBV9 to TRBJ1-1; D is perhaps TRBD1 (5 bases). The CDR3 has 13 residues. The germline gives CDR1 SGDLS, CDR2 YYNGEE. V was shortened by 0 bases and J by 8 bases, with 11 bases between the two germline ends. This CDR3 reads CASSVVLRGEAFF. CDR3 nucleotide sequence: TGTGCCAGCAGCGTAGTATTACGGGGGGAAGCTTTCTTT.

V gene TRBV7-3 combines with J gene TRBJ2-1, with a possible D match to TRBD1 (5 bases). Looked up from germline, CDR1 is SGHTA and CDR2 is FQGTGA. V was cut by 5 bases and J by 2 bases, with 13 bases left in between. The CDR3 sequence is 15 residues long. The CDR3 region has the DNA TGTGCCAGCAGCCCCAGGGCGGACACCTACAATGAGCAGTTCTTC. It translates to CASSPRADTYNEQFF.

The CDR3 protein is CAWGTGGNQPQHF. CDR3 nucleotide sequence: TGTGCCTGGGGGACCGGAGGCAATCAGCCCCAGCATTTT. The V gene is TRBV30, the J gene TRBJ1-5, with D possibly being TRBD1 (5 bases). The CDR3 is 13 residues long. V was trimmed by 5 bases and J by 2 bases, leaving 10 bases between them. Germline V gene lookup returns CDR1 GTSNPN and CDR2 SVGIG (reference sequence).

The gene calls are TRBV5-5 and TRBJ2-7; D might be TRBD1 (6 bases). Trimming took 4 bases from V and 4 from J, leaving 9 bases between them. The CDR3 is made up of 12 amino acids. Per the germline V gene, CDR1 is SGHKS and CDR2 is YYEKEE (reference sequence). The CDR3 DNA follows: TGTGCCAGCAGCAGGACAGTATACGAGCAGTACTTC. Translated, it gives CASSRTVYEQYF.

The V and J genes are TRBV28 and TRBJ1-1; a weak D match, TRBD1 (5 bases). The CDR3 is 12 amino acids. Germline V gene lookup returns CDR1 MDHEN and CDR2 SYDVKM. Trimming took 4 bases from V and 6 from J, leaving 9 bases between them. CDR3 residues: CASSYTGAEAFF. Written as DNA, the CDR3 is TGTGCCAGCAGTTACACGGGGGCTGAAGCTTTCTTT.

This clone came up a few times. Given a much more abundant clone one base away, this may be a read error. The identical CDR3 is also encoded by other nucleotide sequences in the sample. The gene calls are TRBV7-9 and TRBJ2-3; D is possibly TRBD2 (6 bases). The V gene's germline CDR1 is SEHNR and CDR2 FQNEAQ (reference sequence). There are 14 residues in the CDR3. V was shortened by 3 bases and J by 0 bases, with 7 bases between the two germline ends. CDR3 sequence: CASSLEGSTDTQYF. The CDR3, as DNA: TGTGCCAGCAGCTTGGAGGGGAGCACAGATACGCAGTATTTT.